These T cell receptor beta chains were read from a single sample in a study of human T cells and chemical hapten exposure. A single record per CDR3 protein comes from TCRdb applying MiXCR to the RACE reads. Of fewer than 140,000 distinct CDR3 sequences listed, less than 15% are singletons. The sample in question was whole blood, obtained in connection with sensitization to the hapten diphenylcyclopropenone (DPC). Receptor source: a woman aged 50 to 60 with alopecia areata. Some clones in this sample may be carry-over from other donors' samples. Each CDR3 is given with its conserved first and last residue. The order of the fields is J gene, V gene, D gene, CDR3 length, CDR3 protein. A D gene is named only where the DNA matches it firmly.

J gene: TRBJ2-1; V gene: TRBV5-6; D gene: TRBD2; CDR3 length: 16; CDR3 protein: CASSFLSGEKNNEQFF
J gene: TRBJ2-2; V gene: TRBV29-1; D gene: TRBD1; CDR3 length: 14; CDR3 protein: CSVDPTGLRGELFF
J gene: TRBJ2-3; V gene: TRBV6-2/TRBV6-3; D gene: .; CDR3 length: 15; CDR3 protein: CASSYWASKTDTQYF
J gene: TRBJ2-3; V gene: TRBV19; D gene: TRBD2; CDR3 length: 15; CDR3 protein: CASRSGGAGTDTQYF
J gene: TRBJ2-1; V gene: TRBV28; D gene: .; CDR3 length: 13; CDR3 protein: CASRKGWAGEQFF
J gene: TRBJ1-4; V gene: TRBV7-8; D gene: .; CDR3 length: 12; CDR3 protein: CASSLGEEKLFF
J gene: TRBJ2-3; V gene: TRBV9; D gene: TRBD2; CDR3 length: 16; CDR3 protein: CASSVTSGFGTDTQYF
J gene: TRBJ2-3; V gene: TRBV18; D gene: .; CDR3 length: 14; CDR3 protein: CASSQTTTTDTQYF
J gene: TRBJ2-1; V gene: TRBV7-6; D gene: TRBD2; CDR3 length: 16; CDR3 protein: CASSLEASGRAHLRFF
J gene: TRBJ2-3; V gene: TRBV29-1; D gene: TRBD2; CDR3 length: 15; CDR3 protein: CSVEIRAGGPDTQYF
J gene: TRBJ2-5; V gene: TRBV5-5; D gene: .; CDR3 length: 14; CDR3 protein: CASSSILKEETQYF
J gene: TRBJ2-1; V gene: TRBV20-1; D gene: TRBD1; CDR3 length: 16; CDR3 protein: CSARRIEGQGSNEQFF
J gene: TRBJ2-1; V gene: TRBV10-1; D gene: TRBD2; CDR3 length: 15; CDR3 protein: CASSAKGLAGNEQFF
J gene: TRBJ2-6; V gene: TRBV6-5; D gene: .; CDR3 length: 20; CDR3 protein: CASSYTMRRISSSGANVLTF
J gene: TRBJ1-5; V gene: TRBV12-3/TRBV12-4; D gene: .; CDR3 length: 12; CDR3 protein: CASSFPDQPQHF
J gene: TRBJ2-5; V gene: TRBV5-1; D gene: TRBD2; CDR3 length: 14; CDR3 protein: CASSFSAGQETQYF
J gene: TRBJ1-1; V gene: TRBV29-1; D gene: .; CDR3 length: 10; CDR3 protein: CSVEVTEAFF
J gene: TRBJ2-3; V gene: TRBV12-3/TRBV12-4; D gene: TRBD2; CDR3 length: 15; CDR3 protein: CASSLTSGRSDTQYF
J gene: TRBJ1-5; V gene: TRBV28; D gene: .; CDR3 length: 13; CDR3 protein: CASSLQSNQPQHF
J gene: TRBJ1-3; V gene: TRBV15; D gene: TRBD1; CDR3 length: 17; CDR3 protein: CATSRAQGAFSGNTIYF
J gene: TRBJ2-7; V gene: TRBV12-3/TRBV12-4; D gene: .; CDR3 length: 11; CDR3 protein: CASSKRYEQYF
J gene: TRBJ2-3; V gene: TRBV7-2; D gene: TRBD2; CDR3 length: 17; CDR3 protein: CASSLRTSGGATDTQYF
J gene: TRBJ1-6; V gene: TRBV7-2; D gene: .; CDR3 length: 16; CDR3 protein: CASSLVGTRNNSPLHF